Following are 10 T cell receptor beta chains from one sample sequenced in a study of CD8 T cells in Susac syndrome. Random hexamers were used to reverse transcribe the RNA input (about 0.5 to 1 ug). One entry per CDR3 protein results from TCRdb running MiXCR on the immunoSEQ multiplex PCR reads. The profile shows 150,000 to 200,000 distinct CDR3 sequences, about 93% of them singletons. Source material: CD4+ T cells from PBMCs. The receptors originated from a human donor with Susac syndrome.

This clonotype has a single count. This chain links TRBV20-1 with TRBJ2-1; 7 positions match TRBD2. Germline lookup yields CDR1 DFQATT and CDR2 SNEGSKA (reference sequence). This CDR3 contains 13 residues. The V segment lost 6 bases and the J segment 4 bases; nucleotides outside the gene matches: 6. The CDR3 DNA reads as TGCAGTGCCGCGGGGGAGCTATACAATGAGCAGTTCTTC. Translation: CSAAGELYNEQFF.

The chain joins TRBV24-1 to TRBJ2-5; D might be TRBD1 or TRBD2, each matching 5 bases. The CDR3 extends over 15 amino acids. Looked up from germline, CDR1 is KGHDR and CDR2 is SFDVKD. Trimming left V 4 bases short and J 4 bases short, with 15 bases between. The CDR3 reads CATSDSGTGLETQYF. The CDR3 bases are TGTGCCACCAGTGACTCCGGGACCGGTTTAGAGACCCAGTACTTC.

The chain links TRBV3-1 to TRBJ1-1, with D uncertain. The CDR3 loop spans 13 amino acids. The ends were cut back, 1 base at V and 5 bases at J, with 8 bases in the middle. The V gene's germline CDR1 is LGHDT and CDR2 YNNKEL (reference sequence). Here the CDR3 DNA reads TGTGCCAGCAGCCAAGCGGGTTTTACTGAAGCTTTCTTT. Translated, it gives CASSQAGFTEAFF.

The chain recombines TRBV4-3 with TRBJ1-2; possibly TRBD1 for D (6 bases). Germline CDR1 and CDR2: LGHNA and YSLEER. The length of the CDR3 is 16 residues. V was clipped by 1 base and J by 2 bases, with 14 bases between them. The CDR3 DNA follows: TGCGCCAGCAGCCAAGCCTCACAGGGAGAGAACTATGGCTACACCTTC. Protein: CASSQASQGENYGYTF.

The chain joins TRBV7-9 to TRBJ2-1, with 10 positions matching TRBD2. This CDR3 has 14 amino acids. CDR1 SEHNR and CDR2 FQNEAQ come from the germline V gene (reference sequence). J was trimmed by 6 bases and V by 3 bases; bases with no gene match: 2. In DNA form, the CDR3 reads TGTGCCAGCAGCTTGAGGACTAGCGGCAATGAGCAGTTCTTC. Translation: CASSLRTSGNEQFF.

The rearrangement links TRBV7-8 to TRBJ2-7; tentative D call: TRBD1 (6 bases). V was trimmed by 5 bases and J by 2 bases, leaving 10 bases between them. The length of the CDR3 is 13 residues. Germline V CDR1 and CDR2: SGHVS, FQNEAQ. CDR3 bases: TGTGCCAGCAGCCACAGGGTCACCTACGAGCAGTACTTC. It is translated as CASSHRVTYEQYF.

The chain employs TRBV29-1 and TRBJ2-7; either TRBD1 or TRBD2 may fit D (5 bases each). With 3 bases removed from V and 2 bases from J, the gap between germline ends came to 11 bases. Germline CDR1 SQVTM, CDR2 ANQGSEA. This CDR3 comprises 13 residues. As DNA, the CDR3 is TGCAGCGTTGACGACGGGGCGGCCTACGAGCAGTACTTC. This gives the protein CSVDDGAAYEQYF.

With regard to this clonotype: Because it lacks the conserved phenylalanine or tryptophan at the end, this CDR3 is likely a read error. The chain recombines TRBV3-1 with TRBJ2-7; 7 bases match TRBD2. This CDR3 has 18 residues. The ends lost 0 bases at V and 1 base at J; junction bases unmatched: 12. Germline-derived CDR1 and CDR2 are LGHDT and YNNKEL (reference sequence). CDR3 sequence (DNA): TGTGCCAGCAGCCAAGAAATCAGCGGGACCGACGCTTCCTACGAGCAGTACCTC. This gives the protein CASSQEISGTDASYEQYL.

The rearrangement joins TRBV29-1 to TRBJ2-3; TRBD1 aligns across 8 bases. V lost 6 bases, J lost 5 bases, and 10 bases stayed unmatched. This CDR3 has 14 residues. CDR1 and CDR2 (germline): SQVTM, ANQGSEA. The CDR3 is CSVLDRDWRDTQYF. The CDR3 DNA follows: TGCAGCGTCCTGGACAGGGATTGGAGAGATACGCAGTATTTT.

The chain has TRBV3-1 and TRBJ1-1; D is unclear. Germline assignment: CDR1 LGHDT and CDR2 YNNKEL (reference sequence). The CDR3 sequence is 13 residues long. Trimming removed 0 bases at V and 7 bases at J, with 9 bases between. The CDR3 nucleotides read TGTGCCAGCAGCCAAGATTTGAGCAGTGAAGCTTTCTTT. Translated, it gives CASSQDLSSEAFF.